This T cell receptor beta chain was captured in a study of cytomegalovirus exposure and HLA in healthy donors. Study results and limitations: On later analysis, the bulk of CMV-associated TCR beta chains appeared to be HLA-restricted. Earlier results showed most TCR beta V segments being productive about 87% or about 30% of the time.

A remark on this clone: What it binds is not known.

The PCR used 60 Vbeta and 13 Jbeta primers. Assay: immunoSEQ multiplex PCR; the TCRdb copy retains only in-frame clones and omits some. The sample yields approximately 100,000 clones, 70% to 80% seen once. Per the germline V gene, CDR1 is MNHNS and CDR2 is SASEGT. This CDR3 is 14 amino acids long. V shed 1 base and J shed 8 bases, with 12 bases lying between them. The rearrangement links TRBV6-1 to TRBJ2-1, with D tentatively TRBD1 (7 bases). Sequencing was carried out using PBMCs. The source of this sequence is a human donor in good health. This chain's CDR3 is CASSEGRGADEQFF. The CDR3 DNA follows: TGTGCCAGCAGTGAAGGCAGGGGGGCGGATGAGCAGTTCTTC.